This is a list of T cell receptor beta chains from one sample in a study of regulatory T cells in long-lasting Graves disease. TCRdb redid the calling of the multiplex PCR reads with MiXCR, one entry per CDR3 protein. The sample holds 250,000 to 300,000 distinct CDR3 sequences; 18% are singletons and the top ten take around 15%. The data were also submitted as part of a second study, on T cells in Graves' hyperthyroidism and ophthalmopathy.

The starting material was peripheral blood mononuclear cells (PBMCs), obtained at new diagnosis, from a patient treated with antithyroid drugs. Receptor source: a young woman with Graves disease. CDR3s include the opening cysteine and the closing phenylalanine or tryptophan. D genes are given only for firm matches. Expanded clones get a size class; other rows say once, few or many, or leave the size out.

abundance	v_gene	j_gene	d_gene	CDR3nt	CDR3aa
many	TRBV5-1	TRBJ2-7	NA	TGTGCCAGCAGCTTGGTCCAGGGTCCCTACGAGCAGTACTTC	CASSLVQGPYEQYF
many	TRBV13	TRBJ1-2	TRBD1	TGTGCCAGCAGCTTGGGACAGGGAGTGGTTGGGTACACCTTC	CASSLGQGVVGYTF
many	TRBV28	TRBJ1-1	NA	TGTGCCAGCGGATTATTTGGAAGCCCCACTGAAGCTTTCTTT	CASGLFGSPTEAFF
many	TRBV14	TRBJ2-7	TRBD1	TGTGCCAGCAGCCAAGAGATGACAGGGGCCGAGCAGTACTTC	CASSQEMTGAEQYF
many	TRBV5-6	TRBJ1-2	TRBD1	TGTGCCAGCAGCGCACAGGGGACTAACTATGGCTACACCTTC	CASSAQGTNYGYTF
many	TRBV2	TRBJ2-5	NA	TGTGCCATCGACGAAAATACCCAAGAGACCCAGTACTTC	CAIDENTQETQYF
few	TRBV5-1	TRBJ2-6	NA	TGCGCCAGCAGACCGACGACCTCTGGGGCCAACGTCCTGACTTTC	CASRPTTSGANVLTF
many	TRBV20-1	TRBJ2-7	NA	TGCAGTGCTCCCGAGGAGTGGGGAGGCCACGAGCAGTACTTC	CSAPEEWGGHEQYF
NA	TRBV6-1	TRBJ2-2	NA	TGTGCCAGCAGGGAGAAACCGCGCGGCCCCCCCGGGGAGCTGTTTTTT	CASREKPRGPPGELFF
many	TRBV15	TRBJ1-1	NA	TGTGCCACCAGCAGAGAGACGTCCGCCGGTCGGTGGTCTGAAGCTTTCTTT	CATSRETSAGRWSEAFF
many	TRBV18	TRBJ2-7	NA	TGTGCCAGCTCACCAGACTTGTACGAGCAGTACTTC	CASSPDLYEQYF
once	TRBV11-2	TRBJ2-3	TRBD2	TGTGCCAGCAGCCCAACGATCGGTCCGGGAGGCGAAAGGGATACGCAGTATTTT	CASSPTIGPGGERDTQYF
few	TRBV19	TRBJ1-3	NA	TGTGCCAGTAGTATCGGGGGACATCTTGGAAACACCATATATTTT	CASSIGGHLGNTIYF
NA	TRBV28	TRBJ1-3	TRBD1	TGTGCCAGCAGCATCCTGACAGGGGCGACGGGAAACACCATATATTTT	CASSILTGATGNTIYF
NA	TRBV7-2	TRBJ2-7	TRBD1	TGTGCCAGCAGCTTAGACCGGGACAGGGGCTACGAGCAGTACTTC	CASSLDRDRGYEQYF
few	TRBV19	TRBJ1-5	NA	TGTGCCAGTAGTATCCACCCGGGCGGAGGGATAGAACATTTT	CASSIHPGGGIEHF
few	TRBV12-3/TRBV12-4	TRBJ2-2	TRBD1	TGTGCCAGCAGAACAGGGGTCGGGGAGCTGTTTTTT	CASRTGVGELFF
many	TRBV7-3	TRBJ1-5	NA	TGTGCCAGCAGCCCTTCGGGGGGAAGCAATCAGCCCCAGCATTTT	CASSPSGGSNQPQHF
many	TRBV6-1	TRBJ2-2	TRBD1	TGTGCCAGCGGTGAGGACAGGGCCGGGGAGCTGTTTTTT	CASGEDRAGELFF
many	TRBV20-1	TRBJ2-5	NA	TGCAGTGCCGGGGACTACCAAGAGACCCAGTACTTC	CSAGDYQETQYF
many	TRBV5-1	TRBJ2-1	NA	TGCGCCAGCACCGACTATGAAACCTACAATGAGCAGTTCTTC	CASTDYETYNEQFF
many	TRBV6-2/TRBV6-3	TRBJ1-1	NA	TGTGCCAGCAGTTACTCAGGGGGAGCTTTCTTT	CASSYSGGAFF